Each of the 6 T cell receptor beta chains below was sequenced from the same sample in a study of response to subunit inactivated influenza vaccine. From the RT-PCR reads, TCRdb called clonotypes with MiXCR, one entry per CDR3 protein. The sample lists more than 700,000 distinct CDR3 sequences; approximately 21% were seen once. The sequencing used PBMCs from blood, collected around 5 days after vaccination. The receptor set was obtained from a man aged 45-60 years who received an inactivated influenza vaccine.

The gene calls are TRBV7-6 and TRBJ2-3, with TRBD1 matching over 7 bases. The CDR3 extends over 13 amino acids. After removal of 2 bases from V and 11 bases from J, the junction contained 7 bases not matched to a gene. Germline V gene lookup returns CDR1 SGHVS and CDR2 FNYEAQ. The CDR3 bases are TGTGCCAGCAGCTTACCACAGGGGTTGGGGCAGTATTTT. Translating gives CASSLPQGLGQYF.

The sample holds a few counts of this clonotype. The chain is built from TRBV28 and TRBJ2-4; TRBD1 aligns across 8 bases. The CDR3 is made up of 15 amino acids. Germline loops: CDR1 MDHEN, CDR2 SYDVKM. V dropped 6 bases and J dropped 3; count of bases not matched to a gene: 7. The CDR3 nucleotides read TGTGCCAGCAGCTTGACAGGGGTCGGCAAAAACATTCAGTACTTC. It encodes CASSLTGVGKNIQYF.

This clonotype occurred a few times. The genes are TRBV10-3 and TRBJ2-7, with 9 bases matching TRBD2. The junction had 6 bases not matched to a gene; V was cut back by 9 bases and J by 3 bases. The CDR3 is 13 residues long. Per the germline V gene, CDR1 is ENHRY and CDR2 is SYGVKD. DNA of the CDR3: TGTGCCATAAGGACTAGCGAGGGCTACGAGCAGTACTTC. The encoded protein is CAIRTSEGYEQYF.

The chain joins TRBV4-2 to TRBJ2-2; 12 bases are shared with TRBD2. Looked up from germline, CDR1 is LGHNA and CDR2 is YNFKEQ. The J segment lost 5 bases and the V segment lost 0 bases, leaving 4 bases of the junction unmatched. The CDR3 runs to 17 residues. The CDR3 sequence: CASSQDGTSGLTGELFF. For the CDR3, the DNA is TGTGCCAGCAGCCAAGATGGGACTAGCGGGCTAACCGGGGAGCTGTTTTTT.

The table lists this clonotype with a few counts. This chain links TRBV4-3 with TRBJ2-6; D is unresolved. The CDR3 has 18 amino acids. V shed 0 bases and J shed 0 bases, with 12 bases lying between them. Germline lookup yields CDR1 LGHNA and CDR2 YSLEER. The CDR3 region is CASSQEVPPDSGANVLTF. Here the CDR3 DNA reads TGCGCCAGCAGCCAAGAGGTCCCGCCCGACTCTGGGGCCAACGTCCTGACTTTC.

The sample holds a few counts of this clonotype. The V call is TRBV10-3, the J call TRBJ2-7; 7 nucleotides agree with TRBD1. The CDR3 consists of 15 residues. Trimming cost V 6 bases and J 4 bases; bases outside gene matches: 12. Germline CDR1 is ENHRY and CDR2 is SYGVKD. CDR3: CAISSAGGRRYEQYF. CDR3 sequence (DNA): TGTGCCATCAGCAGTGCAGGGGGAAGGAGGTACGAGCAGTACTTC.